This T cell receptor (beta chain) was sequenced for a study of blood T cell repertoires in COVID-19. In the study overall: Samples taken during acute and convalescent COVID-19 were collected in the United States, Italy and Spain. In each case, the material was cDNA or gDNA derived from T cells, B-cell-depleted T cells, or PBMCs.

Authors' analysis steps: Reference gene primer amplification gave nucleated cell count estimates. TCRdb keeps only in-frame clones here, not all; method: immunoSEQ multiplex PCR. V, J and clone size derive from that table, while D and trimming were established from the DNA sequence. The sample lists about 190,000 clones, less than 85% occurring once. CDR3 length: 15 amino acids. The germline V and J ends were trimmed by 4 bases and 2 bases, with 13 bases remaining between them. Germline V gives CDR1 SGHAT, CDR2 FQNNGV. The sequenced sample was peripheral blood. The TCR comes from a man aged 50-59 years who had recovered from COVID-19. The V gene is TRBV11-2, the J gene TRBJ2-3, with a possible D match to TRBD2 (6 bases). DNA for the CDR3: TGTGCCAGCAGCTGGAGGGGCGAAAACACAGATACGCAGTATTTT. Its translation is CASSWRGENTDTQYF.